These 9 T cell receptor beta chains were sequenced from one sample in a study of response to subunit inactivated influenza vaccine. In TCRdb, the RT-PCR reads were re-called with MiXCR into one record per CDR3 protein. The sample has some 850,000 distinct CDR3 sequences; around a sixth are singletons. This specimen consisted of PBMCs from blood, obtained 5 days after vaccination. All receptors come from a man aged 50-59 years who received an inactivated influenza vaccine.

This clonotype was found a few times. The chain has TRBV10-1 and TRBJ2-3, with no clear D. Trimming cost V 0 bases and J 7 bases, with 5 bases left between them. The length of the CDR3 is 12 residues. Germline CDR1 reads WNHNN; CDR2 reads SYGVQD (reference sequence). The CDR3 sequence is CASSESSNTQYF. CDR3 coding DNA: TGCGCCAGCAGTGAGTCAAGCAATACGCAGTATTTT.

In its sample, this clonotype was seen a few times. This chain links TRBV29-1 with TRBJ2-5; perhaps TRBD2 as D (6 bases). Germline CDR1 SQVTM, CDR2 ANQGSEA. This CDR3 has 14 residues. The V gene lost 4 bases and the J gene lost 5 bases, with 17 bases spanning the gap. The CDR3 spells CSVARDLPGETQYF. DNA of the CDR3: TGCAGCGTTGCGCGGGACCTCCCGGGGGAGACCCAGTACTTC.

This clonotype was detected many times. This chain uses TRBV6-5 with TRBJ2-5; no clear D. This CDR3 is built from 12 residues. Trimming removed 4 bases at V and 2 bases at J, with 5 bases between. The germline CDR1 and CDR2 sequences are MNHEY and SVGAGI. For the CDR3, the DNA is TGTGCCAGCAGTTCAGTGCAAGAGACCCAGTACTTC. Protein sequence: CASSSVQETQYF.

This clonotype was counted only a few times. The genes are TRBV14 and TRBJ2-3; D remains ambiguous. CDR1 and CDR2 (germline): SGHDN, FVKESK. CDR3 length equals 14 residues. V was shortened by 3 bases and J by 4 bases, with 11 bases between the two germline ends. CDR3 sequence (DNA): TGTGCCAGCAGCCAGCAGTTTCTGTCAGATACGCAGTATTTT. It encodes CASSQQFLSDTQYF.

The chain employs TRBV21-1 and TRBJ2-3; TRBD2, as called in the table, went unchecked against the DNA. TRBV21-1 corresponds to a pseudogene. The CDR3 covers 16 residues. CDR3 in DNA: TGTGCCAGCAGCAAAGCAGCGGGAGATTTCACAGATACGCAGTATTTT. Translating it yields CASSKAAGDFTDTQYF.

This chain connects TRBV20-1 to TRBJ2-7; a weak D match, TRBD1 (5 bases). This CDR3 is 14 amino acids long. Germline V lookup: CDR1 DFQATT, CDR2 SNEGSKA (reference sequence). V was trimmed by 3 bases and J by 3 bases, leaving 15 bases between them. CDR3 in DNA: TGCAGTGCTAGTTCGACAGCAGGATACTACGAGCAGTACTTC. Amino acid sequence: CSASSTAGYYEQYF.

This clonotype was recorded a few times. The V and J genes are TRBV9 and TRBJ1-3; D is perhaps TRBD1 (5 bases). Trimming took off 3 bases at V and 0 bases at J, with 10 bases between the two ends. The CDR3 sequence is 15 residues long. CDR1 SGDLS and CDR2 YYNGEE come from the germline V gene. CDR3 region: CASSGDGASGNTIYF. The CDR3 region has the DNA TGTGCCAGCAGCGGGGACGGTGCCTCTGGAAACACCATATATTTT.

The sample holds a few counts of this clonotype. The V gene is TRBV6-1, the J gene TRBJ2-5; 15 bases line up with TRBD2. The germline gives CDR1 MNHNS, CDR2 SASEGT. The CDR3 has 15 amino acids. The ends lost 6 bases at V and 9 bases at J; junction bases unmatched: 8. CDR3 loop: CASSDRGLAGGAQYF. For the CDR3, the DNA is TGTGCCAGCAGCGACCGAGGACTAGCGGGAGGGGCCCAGTACTTC.

This clonotype occurred a few times. This sequence joins TRBV7-3 and TRBJ2-1; 12 nucleotides match TRBD2. The V and J ends lost 5 bases and 9 bases, in that order; junction bases with no gene match: 5. The CDR3 runs to 14 residues. Germline assignment: CDR1 SGHTA and CDR2 FQGTGA. The CDR3 protein is CASSATSGRIEQFF. In DNA, the CDR3 is TGTGCCAGCAGCGCCACTAGCGGGAGGATTGAGCAGTTCTTC.